This TCR beta chain was sequenced for a study of CD8 T cells in Susac syndrome. Roughly 0.45 to 1 ug RNA was reverse transcribed with random hexamers. TCRdb processed the immunoSEQ multiplex PCR reads anew with MiXCR; each CDR3 protein has one entry. The table shows approximately 200,000 distinct CDR3 sequences, with roughly 95% occurring only once. Germline V gives CDR1 SEHNR, CDR2 FQNEAQ (reference sequence). Trimming left V 6 bases short and J 6 bases short, with 10 bases between. CDR3 length equals 12 residues. The gene calls are TRBV7-9 and TRBJ2-3, with no clear D. The sequenced sample consisted of CD4+ T cells from PBMCs. This sequence was found in a human donor with multiple sclerosis. CDR3 sequence: CASSYSRDTQYF. The DNA for the CDR3 is TGTGCCAGCAGTTATTCGCGGGATACGCAGTATTTT.